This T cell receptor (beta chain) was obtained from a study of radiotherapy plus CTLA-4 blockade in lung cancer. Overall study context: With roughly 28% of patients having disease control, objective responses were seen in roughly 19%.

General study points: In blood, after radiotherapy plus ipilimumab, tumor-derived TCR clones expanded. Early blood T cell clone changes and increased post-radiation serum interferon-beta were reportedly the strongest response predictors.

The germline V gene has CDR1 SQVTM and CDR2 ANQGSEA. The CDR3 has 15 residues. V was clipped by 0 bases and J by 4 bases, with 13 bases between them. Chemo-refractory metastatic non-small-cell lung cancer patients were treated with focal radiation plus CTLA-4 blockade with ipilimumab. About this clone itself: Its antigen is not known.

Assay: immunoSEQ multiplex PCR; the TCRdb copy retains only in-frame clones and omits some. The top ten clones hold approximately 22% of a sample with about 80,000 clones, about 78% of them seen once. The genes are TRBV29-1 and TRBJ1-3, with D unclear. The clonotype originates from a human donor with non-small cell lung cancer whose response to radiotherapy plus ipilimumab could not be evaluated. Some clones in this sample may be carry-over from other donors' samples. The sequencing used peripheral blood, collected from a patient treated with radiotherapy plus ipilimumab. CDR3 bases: TGCAGCGTTGAAGACAGGTACCAGTCCGGAAACACCATATATTTT. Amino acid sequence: CSVEDRYQSGNTIYF.